This T cell receptor beta chain was captured in a study of blood T cell repertoires in COVID-19. Study as a whole: Specimens from acute and convalescent COVID-19 originated in the United States, Italy and Spain. T cells, B-cell-depleted T cells, or PBMCs supplied cDNA or gDNA.

In the study's own analysis: It was from reference gene primer amplification that nucleated cell counts were estimated. The protocol was immunoSEQ multiplex PCR, while the TCRdb copy is restricted to in-frame clones and leaves out a portion. V and J calls and clone size are copied from that table; D and trimming were computed from the DNA. Here the sample spans 150,000 or so clones, roughly 86% being singletons. The germline CDR1 and CDR2 sequences are SGHRS and YFSETQ. The CDR3 loop spans 15 amino acids. Between the trimmed V and J ends, which lost 0 bases and 0 bases, there was a span of 7 bases. The chain combines TRBV5-1 with TRBJ2-1; possible D gene TRBD2, 6 bases. The source material was peripheral blood. The clonotype originates from a man between 18 and 29 years old with acute or convalescent COVID-19. The CDR3 coding sequence is TGCGCCAGCAGCTTGGACGGGAGCTCCTACAATGAGCAGTTCTTC. Translating gives CASSLDGSSYNEQFF.